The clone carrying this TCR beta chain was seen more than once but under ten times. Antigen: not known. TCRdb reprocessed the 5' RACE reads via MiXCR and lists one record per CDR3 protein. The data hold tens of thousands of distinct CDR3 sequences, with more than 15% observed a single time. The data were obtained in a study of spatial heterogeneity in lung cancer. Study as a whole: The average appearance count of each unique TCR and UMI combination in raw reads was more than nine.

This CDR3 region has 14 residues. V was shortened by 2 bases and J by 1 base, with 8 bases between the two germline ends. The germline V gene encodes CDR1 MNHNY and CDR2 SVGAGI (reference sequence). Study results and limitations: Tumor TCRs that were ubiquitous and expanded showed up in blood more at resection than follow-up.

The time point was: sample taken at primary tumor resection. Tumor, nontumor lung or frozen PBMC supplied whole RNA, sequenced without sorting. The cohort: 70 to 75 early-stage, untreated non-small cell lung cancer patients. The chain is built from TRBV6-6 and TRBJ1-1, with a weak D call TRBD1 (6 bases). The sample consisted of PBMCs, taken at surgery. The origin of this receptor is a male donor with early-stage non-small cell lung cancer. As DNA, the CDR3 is TGTGCCAGCAGTTACCGGGACACGAACACTGAAGCTTTCTTT. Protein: CASSYRDTNTEAFF.